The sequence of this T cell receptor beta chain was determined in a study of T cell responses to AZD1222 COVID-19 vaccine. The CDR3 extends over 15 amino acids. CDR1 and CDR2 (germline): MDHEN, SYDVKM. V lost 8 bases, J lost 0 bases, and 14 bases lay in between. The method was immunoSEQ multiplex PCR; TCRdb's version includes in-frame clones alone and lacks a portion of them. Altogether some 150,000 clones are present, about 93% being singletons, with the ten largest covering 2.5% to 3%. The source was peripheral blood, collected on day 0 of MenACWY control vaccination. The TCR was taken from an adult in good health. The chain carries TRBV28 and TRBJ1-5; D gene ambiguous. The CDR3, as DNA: TGTGCCAGCGGCCGGGCGGGGAATAGCAATCAGCCCCAGCATTTT. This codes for CASGRAGNSNQPQHF.